Following are 25 T cell receptor beta chains from one sample sequenced in a study of PD-L1 blockade in urothelial cancer. The sample's time point: pretreatment peripheral blood. Some clones are missing from TCRdb's copy, which holds only in-frame ones; the method was immunoSEQ multiplex PCR. The table includes 70,000 to 85,000 clones, about 90% detected once. The sample here was PBMCs, taken around atezolizumab (anti-PD-L1) treatment. These receptors were collected from a man in his 70s with urothelial cancer.

The J gene is TRBJ2-1, the V gene TRBV30; the D gene is possibly TRBD2 (6 bases). Trimming removed 5 bases at V and 7 bases at J, with 15 bases between. From germline, CDR1 is GTSNPN and CDR2 SVGIG (reference sequence). There are 13 residues in the CDR3. The CDR3 coding sequence is TGTGCCTGGGCCCAGGGTGGGGGGAATGAGCAGTTCTTC. It is translated as CAWAQGGGNEQFF.

V usage is TRBV19 and J usage is TRBJ2-7; D not resolved. The germline V and J ends were trimmed by 7 bases and 4 bases, with 20 bases remaining between them. The germline gives CDR1 LNHDA, CDR2 SQIVND (reference sequence). This CDR3 comprises 15 residues. CDR3 in DNA: TGTGCCAGTAAGCCCCAAGCGAGAGGAAATTACGAGCAGTACTTC. This translates into CASKPQARGNYEQYF. The full variable domain, in which reference TRBV19 and TRBJ2-7 provide the parts outside the CDR3, is DGGITQSPKYLFRKEGQNVTLSCEQNLNHDAMYWYRQDPGQGLRLIYYSQIVNDFQKGDIAEGYSVSREKKESFPLTVTSAQKNPTAFYLCASKPQARGNYEQYFGPGTRLTVT.

The CDR3: CSVEVQAGGPQYF. The CDR3 DNA sequence: TGCAGCGTTGAAGTTCAAGCGGGAGGGCCCCAGTACTTC. The V call is TRBV29-1, the J call TRBJ2-5, with 10 nucleotides matching TRBD2. The length of the CDR3 is 13 residues. Germline V gene sequence: CDR1 SQVTM, CDR2 ANQGSEA. Trimming at V came to 1 base and at J to 9 bases, leaving 5 bases not matched to a gene.

This chain connects TRBV28 to TRBJ2-1; 10 bases align to TRBD2. Germline V CDR1 and CDR2: MDHEN, SYDVKM. J lost 5 bases, V lost 6 bases, and 7 bases had no gene match. The CDR3 has 15 amino acids. The CDR3 bases are TGTGCCAGCAGCCTGCCTAGCGGGAGCGACAATGAGCAGTTCTTC. Protein sequence: CASSLPSGSDNEQFF. Filled out from reference TRBV28 and TRBJ2-1, the complete variable domain reads DVKVTQSSRYLVKRTGEKVFLECVQDMDHENMFWYRQDPGLGLRLIYFSYDVKMKEKGDIPEGYSVSREKKERFSLILESASTNQTSMYLCASSLPSGSDNEQFFGPGTRLTVL.

The V gene is TRBV28, the J gene TRBJ2-3; TRBD2 aligns across 9 bases. Germline V gene sequence: CDR1 MDHEN, CDR2 SYDVKM. The V gene end was trimmed by 2 bases and the J gene end by 4 bases; junction bases not matched to a gene: 16. The CDR3 runs to 19 residues. The CDR3 reads CASSLRRSSGRSAADTQYF. In nucleotides, the CDR3 is TGTGCCAGCAGTTTACGGCGAAGTAGCGGGAGATCGGCGGCAGATACGCAGTATTTT.

The chain is built from TRBV25-1 and TRBJ1-2; D ambiguous. The V end lost 2 bases, the J end lost 5 bases, and 9 bases lay between the germline ends. Germline V gene sequence: CDR1 MGHDK, CDR2 SYGVNS. This CDR3 is built from 13 residues. The CDR3 region has the DNA TGTGCCAGCAGTGAAACGGCCAGGTATGGCTACACCTTC. Translating gives CASSETARYGYTF.

J is TRBJ2-7 and V is TRBV29-1; D not certain. V was shortened by 4 bases and J by 3 bases, with 7 bases between the two germline ends. Germline-derived CDR1 and CDR2 are SQVTM and ANQGSEA. The CDR3 contains 11 residues. DNA of the CDR3: TGCAGCGTTGGTCACGGCTACGAGCAGTACTTC. Translated: CSVGHGYEQYF.

The rearrangement joins TRBV25-1 to TRBJ2-1; 7 bases agree with TRBD1. V was clipped by 5 bases and J by 2 bases; unmatched bases: 3. In germline, CDR1 is MGHDK, CDR2 SYGVNS. The CDR3 totals 14 residues. CDR3 loop: CASSRQGPYNEQFF. The CDR3 DNA reads TGTGCCAGCAGTAGACAGGGACCCTACAATGAGCAGTTCTTC.

The rearrangement uses TRBV5-6 and TRBJ1-5, with D maybe TRBD1 (5 bases). The CDR3 is made up of 17 amino acids. Germline V gene sequence: CDR1 SGHDT, CDR2 YYEEEE. V was trimmed by 4 bases and J by 0 bases, leaving 17 bases between them. As DNA, the CDR3 is TGTGCCAGCAGCCTATCGGCGGGGGAATCTAGCAATCAGCCCCAGCATTTT. Residues: CASSLSAGESSNQPQHF.

The chain employs TRBV7-9 and TRBJ2-1; 7 bases match TRBD2. Trimming took 3 bases from V and 7 from J; bases not matched to a gene: 15. CDR1 and CDR2 (germline): SEHNR, FQNEAQ (reference sequence). The CDR3 consists of 17 residues. The CDR3 nucleotides read TGTGCCAGCAGCTTTTCACCACTAGCGTCCATCGGGAATGAGCAGTTCTTC. Amino acids: CASSFSPLASIGNEQFF.

V and J are TRBV6-1 and TRBJ2-7; the D gene is possibly TRBD1 (5 bases). CDR1 is MNHNS, CDR2 SASEGT, per germline. The CDR3 extends over 15 amino acids. V was pared by 7 bases and J by 2 bases, with 18 bases between. DNA for the CDR3: TGTGCCAGCAAACTTACAGGACCCATCACCTACGAGCAGTACTTC. Amino acids: CASKLTGPITYEQYF.

This chain connects TRBV10-3 to TRBJ2-7; a weak D match, TRBD1 (5 bases). Germline V gene data show CDR1 as ENHRY and CDR2 as SYGVKD. V lost 8 bases to trimming and J lost 3 bases, with 14 bases between them. The length of the CDR3 is 13 residues. CDR3 sequence: CAIAVEGVYEQYF. The DNA of the CDR3 is TGTGCCATCGCTGTGGAAGGGGTCTACGAGCAGTACTTC.

The gene calls are TRBV11-2 and TRBJ2-5, with 10 bases lining up with TRBD2. CDR3 length equals 15 residues. Germline-derived CDR1 and CDR2 are SGHAT and FQNNGV. The J segment lost 5 bases and the V segment lost 5 bases, leaving 8 bases of the junction unmatched. This chain's CDR3 is CASSRASGSVETQYF. DNA for the CDR3: TGTGCCAGCAGCCGGGCTAGCGGGAGTGTCGAGACCCAGTACTTC. The variable domain in full, with the rest retrieved from reference TRBV11-2 and TRBJ2-5, is EAGVAQSPRYKIIEKRQSVAFWCNPISGHATLYWYQQILGQGPKLLIQFQNNGVVDDSQLPKDRFSAERLKGVDSTLKIQPAKLEDSAVYLCASSRASGSVETQYFGPGTRLLVL.

The chain combines TRBV7-9 with TRBJ2-3; the D gene is possibly TRBD1 (5 bases). The CDR3 runs to 18 residues. CDR1 and CDR2 from the germline V gene are SEHNR and FQNEAQ (reference sequence). V was clipped by 1 base and J by 2 bases, with 19 bases between them. CDR3 DNA sequence: TGTGCCAGCAGCTTAGGGGGCGTCAGGGTTCTGACCACAGATACGCAGTATTTT. This codes for CASSLGGVRVLTTDTQYF.

Only a few counts were recorded for this clone. The V gene is TRBV11-2, the J gene TRBJ1-1; perhaps TRBD1 as D (6 bases). The germline V gene encodes CDR1 SGHAT and CDR2 FQNNGV. CDR3 length: 12 residues. V was pared by 7 bases and J by 5 bases, with 11 bases between. Written as DNA, the CDR3 is TGTGCCAGCAACTCCGGACAGACTGAAGCTTTCTTT. As protein: CASNSGQTEAFF.

V is TRBV9 and J is TRBJ2-3; TRBD2 agrees at 8 bases. Germline loops: CDR1 SGDLS, CDR2 YYNGEE. V dropped 2 bases and J dropped 0; count of bases not matched to a gene: 8. This CDR3 spans 17 amino acids. The CDR3 region has the DNA TGTGCCAGCAGCGTCCAAGCGGGAGAGGTAAGCACAGATACGCAGTATTTT. It is translated as CASSVQAGEVSTDTQYF.

In this sample, this clone turned up once. J is TRBJ2-5 and V is TRBV6-5; TRBD1 agrees at 7 bases. The germline V gene has CDR1 MNHEY and CDR2 SVGAGI. V was clipped by 6 bases and J by 2 bases; unmatched bases: 6. The CDR3 runs 14 residues. The CDR3 is CASRNRGSQETQYF. CDR3 in DNA: TGTGCCAGCAGAAACAGGGGCTCTCAAGAGACCCAGTACTTC.

A single count supports this clone. The V call is TRBV4-1, the J call TRBJ2-2, with D maybe TRBD2 (6 bases). Germline CDR1 reads MGHRA; CDR2 reads YSYEKL. V was cut by 2 bases and J by 6 bases, with 16 bases left in between. The CDR3 runs to 16 residues. The CDR3 spells CASSQSRGSGPGELFF. The DNA of the CDR3 is TGCGCCAGCAGCCAATCCCGGGGGAGTGGGCCCGGGGAGCTGTTTTTT.

This chain joins TRBV11-3 and TRBJ2-7, with D possibly being TRBD1 (5 bases). CDR3 length equals 12 residues. Germline loops: CDR1 SGHNT, CDR2 YENEEA. Deletions cut 2 bases from V and 5 bases from J, with 7 bases between. The CDR3: CASSLMDNEQYF. The CDR3 DNA reads as TGTGCCAGCAGCTTAATGGACAACGAGCAGTACTTC.

The chain recombines TRBV19 with TRBJ2-5, with TRBD2 as a possible D gene (5 bases). The CDR3 has 15 residues. V was cut by 4 bases and J by 3 bases, with 15 bases left in between. CDR1 and CDR2 from the germline V gene are LNHDA and SQIVND (reference sequence). The CDR3: CASSTRRGREETQYF. The DNA of the CDR3 is TGTGCCAGTAGTACCCGCCGGGGTAGGGAAGAGACCCAGTACTTC.

The V call is TRBV7-3, the J call TRBJ2-2, with 13 bases that match TRBD2. The CDR3 is made up of 16 amino acids. Losses at the gene ends were 4 bases for V and 6 bases for J; bases not matched to a gene: 5. Germline CDR1 reads SGHTA; CDR2 reads FQGTGA. This CDR3 reads CASSSGLAGVSGELFF. The CDR3 DNA reads TGTGCCAGCAGCTCCGGACTAGCGGGAGTTTCCGGGGAGCTGTTTTTT. The entire variable domain, with the rest obtained from reference TRBV7-3 and TRBJ2-2, is as follows: GAGVSQTPSNKVTEKGKYVELRCDPISGHTALYWYRQSLGQGPEFLIYFQGTGAADDSGLPNDRFFAVRPEGSVSTLKIQRTERGDSAVYLCASSSGLAGVSGELFFGEGSRLTVL.

V and J are TRBV28 and TRBJ2-7; 13 positions agree with TRBD2. Trimming removed 5 bases from V and 4 bases from J; junction bases left unmatched: 17. CDR3 size: 19 residues. CDR1 and CDR2 from the germline V gene are MDHEN and SYDVKM. CDR3 protein: CASSQTSGRALLVGYEQYF. The CDR3 DNA follows: TGTGCCAGCAGTCAAACTAGCGGGAGGGCCCTCCTGGTCGGATACGAGCAGTACTTC.

The chain is built from TRBV6-5 and TRBJ2-1, with 7 bases fitting TRBD1. The J segment lost 9 bases and the V segment lost 4 bases, leaving 15 bases of the junction unmatched. This CDR3 comprises 16 residues. In germline, CDR1 is MNHEY, CDR2 SVGAGI. This CDR3 reads CASSSPSGTAVGEQFF. Written as DNA, the CDR3 is TGTGCCAGCAGTTCTCCATCCGGGACAGCTGTAGGTGAGCAGTTCTTC.

The V and J genes are TRBV27 and TRBJ1-2, with D possibly being TRBD1 (6 bases). From germline, CDR1 is MNHEY and CDR2 SMNVEV (reference sequence). The CDR3 is 15 amino acids. Trimming removed 5 bases from V and 4 bases from J, with 17 bases in between. This CDR3 is CASSPRGGRGYGYTF. The DNA for the CDR3 is TGTGCCAGCAGTCCTCGGGGGGGGCGAGGCTATGGCTACACCTTC.

J is TRBJ1-3 and V is TRBV18, with D hard to call. V was pared by 2 bases and J by 0 bases, with 8 bases between. The CDR3 totals 15 residues. Per the germline V gene, CDR1 is KGHSH and CDR2 is LQKENI. The DNA for the CDR3 is TGTGCCAGCTCACCATTGTCCGTCTCTGGAAACACCATATATTTT. Residues: CASSPLSVSGNTIYF.